The next 24 T cell receptor beta chains were all read from a single sample in a study of regulatory T cells in long-lasting Graves disease (dated by TCRdb to about 2021). To prepare the library, multiplex PCR was applied. Instrument used: Illumina HiSeq 4000. CDR3 regions were amplified by Arm-PCR with iRepertoire HTBI primers to construct TCR beta libraries. The public reads were quality trimmed at Q25 with fastp and then assembled into clones with MiXCR by TCRdb, keeping productive beta chains. Every entry covers one CDR3 protein and lists the most common genes and DNA from its rows. In all, the sample holds about 400,000 distinct CDR3 sequences, and roughly 15% of those were seen once. Of the sample, over 20% falls within the top ten clones. The intended sense of this specimen's time point label: newly diagnosed GD, antithyroid drugs for less than 3 months. RNA was extracted from PBMCs in TRIzol for both TCR sequencing and RNA sequencing.

Sequencing used peripheral blood mononuclear cells (PBMCs), obtained at new diagnosis, from a patient treated with antithyroid drugs. All receptors derive from a female donor with Graves disease.

This clonotype was picked up many times. The CDR3 nucleotides are TGTGCCTGGACGGAACAGTCAGATACGCAGTATTTT. Amino acids: CAWTEQSDTQYF. J is TRBJ2-3 and V is TRBV30; D unresolved. Deletions cut 4 bases from V and 4 bases from J, with 9 bases between. Germline CDR1 GTSNPN, CDR2 SVGIG (reference sequence). The CDR3 totals 12 residues.

This clonotype has at least ten counts. This rearrangement joins TRBV12-3 or TRBV12-4 to TRBJ2-3; 8 nucleotides line up with TRBD1. This CDR3 contains 15 residues. J gave up 5 bases and V 2 bases, and 6 bases lay outside the gene matches. The CDR3 here is CASSLTAQGGDTQYF. The CDR3 DNA sequence: TGTGCCAGCAGTTTAACCGCACAGGGGGGAGATACGCAGTATTTT.

This clonotype was detected a few times. J is TRBJ1-1 and V is TRBV6-2 or TRBV6-3; D call uncertain. Germline V CDR1 and CDR2: MNHEY, SVGEGT. Trimming removed 2 bases from V and 2 bases from J, with 9 bases in between. This CDR3 has 14 residues. CDR3 region: CASSYRLENTEAFF. For the CDR3, the DNA is TGTGCCAGCAGTTACAGGTTGGAAAACACTGAAGCTTTCTTT.

The chain uses TRBV2 and TRBJ2-1; weak D call: TRBD2 (5 bases). The CDR3 has 15 residues. Trimming took 0 bases from V and 7 from J, leaving 13 bases between them. The germline V gene has CDR1 SNHLY and CDR2 FYNNEI. CDR3 region: CASSEAGIARNEQFF. The CDR3 coding sequence is TGTGCCAGCAGTGAAGCGGGAATAGCGAGGAATGAGCAGTTCTTC.

The chain uses TRBV30 and TRBJ2-1, with 10 positions matching TRBD2. The V gene end was trimmed by 0 bases and the J gene end by 4 bases; junction bases not matched to a gene: 9. CDR3 size: 17 residues. Looked up from germline, CDR1 is GTSNPN and CDR2 is SVGIG (reference sequence). The CDR3 coding sequence is TGTGCCTGGAGTGTTGGGCTAGCGGGGGAGCTTTACAATGAGCAGTTCTTC. The encoded protein is CAWSVGLAGELYNEQFF.

The chain uses TRBV12-3 or TRBV12-4 and TRBJ2-2; tentative D call: TRBD2 (6 bases). V dropped 1 base and J dropped 5 bases, with 14 bases sitting between them. This CDR3 contains 16 residues. The CDR3 region has the DNA TGTGCCAGCAGTTTAGTTAGCGGAGAATGGACCGGGGAGCTGTTTTTT. Its protein product is CASSLVSGEWTGELFF.

This clonotype showed up many times. The rearrangement joins TRBV6-1 to TRBJ1-1, with D possibly being TRBD1 (6 bases). Trimming left V 3 bases short and J 1 base short, with 12 bases between. There are 15 residues in the CDR3. Germline V lookup: CDR1 MNHNS, CDR2 SASEGT. The CDR3 region is CASSDAGHTNTEAFF. Here the CDR3 DNA reads TGTGCCAGCAGTGACGCGGGACACACGAACACTGAAGCTTTCTTT.

This clonotype was picked up many times. The chain uses TRBV6-1 and TRBJ2-3; the D gene is possibly TRBD2 (5 bases). Trimming took 6 bases from V and 6 from J, leaving 13 bases between them. The germline CDR1 and CDR2 sequences are MNHNS and SASEGT. The CDR3 is 13 amino acids. The DNA for the CDR3 is TGTGCCAGCAGCCGGACGAGGGAGGATACGCAGTATTTT. Encoded protein: CASSRTREDTQYF.

This clonotype was recorded many times. V is TRBV11-2 and J is TRBJ2-2; TRBD2 matches 12 bases. The J segment lost 5 bases and the V segment lost 5 bases, leaving 3 bases of the junction unmatched. Per the germline V gene, CDR1 is SGHAT and CDR2 is FQNNGV. The CDR3 has 15 amino acids. CDR3 sequence reads: CASSPGLAGTGELFF. The DNA for the CDR3 is TGTGCCAGCAGCCCCGGACTAGCGGGAACCGGGGAGCTGTTTTTT.

This clonotype came up many times. The chain joins TRBV4-1 to TRBJ2-7; D gene ambiguous. CDR1 is MGHRA and CDR2 is YSYEKL in the germline V gene. The V and J ends lost 0 bases and 6 bases respectively, with 9 bases between them. The CDR3 has 13 residues. CDR3 sequence reads: CASSQELDGEQYF. The CDR3 DNA is TGCGCCAGCAGCCAAGAGCTAGATGGCGAGCAGTACTTC.

This clonotype was recorded at least ten times. V gene TRBV7-2 combines with J gene TRBJ2-1; the D is unclear. The V end lost 4 bases, the J end lost 2 bases, and 12 bases lay between the germline ends. Germline V CDR1 and CDR2: SGHTA, FQGNSA. The CDR3 length is 15 residues. The CDR3: CASSSRPGTYNEQFF. The CDR3 DNA reads as TGTGCCAGCAGCTCTAGGCCGGGCACCTACAATGAGCAGTTCTTC. The full variable domain, rest sourced from reference TRBV7-2 and TRBJ2-1, is GAGVSQSPSNKVTEKGKDVELRCDPISGHTALYWYRQSLGQGLEFLIYFQGNSAPDKSGLPSDRFSAERTGGSVSTLTIQRTQQEDSAVYLCASSSRPGTYNEQFFGPGTRLTVL.

This clonotype was recorded many times. Here the CDR3 reads CASSQGLAGRETQYF. The CDR3 nucleotides are TGTGCCAGCAGCCAAGGACTAGCGGGGCGAGAGACCCAGTACTTC. The chain links TRBV3-1 to TRBJ2-5; TRBD2 aligns across 11 bases. Germline-derived CDR1 and CDR2 are LGHDT and YNNKEL (reference sequence). The CDR3 covers 15 residues. V trimming: 1 base; J trimming: 4 bases; junction bases outside the gene matches: 2.

This clonotype was detected many times. V usage is TRBV2 and J usage is TRBJ1-5; D unclear. V lost 2 bases, J lost 11 bases, and 13 bases lay in between. The CDR3 runs to 13 residues. Germline V gene sequence: CDR1 SNHLY, CDR2 FYNNEI. The CDR3, as DNA: TGTGCCAGCAGTGAAAATTTGGGTATTGCCCAGCATTTT. Translation gives CASSENLGIAQHF.

This clonotype showed up many times. This chain uses TRBV29-1 with TRBJ1-2; no clear D. Looked up from germline, CDR1 is SQVTM and CDR2 is ANQGSEA. The CDR3 totals 12 residues. V shed 3 bases and J shed 8 bases, with 13 bases lying between them. In DNA form, the CDR3 reads TGCAGCGTTGATATAAGGGCCCGGGGCTACACCTTC. Protein product: CSVDIRARGYTF.

This clonotype appeared many times. The rearrangement joins TRBV2 to TRBJ1-1; 7 bases align to TRBD1. V trimming: 10 bases; J trimming: 4 bases; junction bases outside the gene matches: 6. This CDR3 is built from 12 residues. Germline loops: CDR1 SNHLY, CDR2 FYNNEI. The CDR3 loop reads CAIPTGLTEAFF. Written as DNA, the CDR3 is TGTGCCATTCCGACAGGGCTCACTGAAGCTTTCTTT. Looking up the rest from reference TRBV2 and TRBJ1-1 gives the full variable domain: EPEVTQTPSHQVTQMGQEVILRCVPISNHLYFYWYRQILGQKVEFLVSFYNNEISEKSEIFDDQFSVERPDGSNFTLKIRSTKLEDSAMYFCAIPTGLTEAFFGQGTRLTVV.

This clonotype was observed at least ten times. The chain recombines TRBV5-5 with TRBJ1-1; D gene uncertain. CDR3 length equals 13 residues. Germline values: CDR1 SGHKS, CDR2 YYEKEE (reference sequence). Trimming shortened V by 1 base and J by 1 base, and 5 bases separated the two germline ends. CDR3 coding DNA: TGTGCCAGCAGCTTGTTTGAGAACACTGAAGCTTTCTTT. The encoded protein is CASSLFENTEAFF.

This clonotype was picked up a small number of times. The rearrangement uses TRBV2 and TRBJ2-5; D possibly uses TRBD1 or TRBD2 (6 bases each). The CDR3 totals 17 residues. With 2 bases removed from V and 1 base from J, the gap between germline ends came to 17 bases. Germline V gene lookup returns CDR1 SNHLY and CDR2 FYNNEI. The CDR3 DNA follows: TGTGCCAGCAGTGAATGGGCGACAGGAGGGGCCCAAGAGACCCAGTACTTC. Protein: CASSEWATGGAQETQYF.

Ten or more counts support this clonotype. J is TRBJ2-1 and V is TRBV4-1; D unclear. From germline, CDR1 is MGHRA and CDR2 YSYEKL. V dropped 0 bases and J dropped 7 bases, with 7 bases sitting between them. This CDR3 has 13 residues. CDR3 in amino acids: CASSQDLGNEQFF. The CDR3 DNA is TGCGCCAGCAGCCAAGATCTAGGGAATGAGCAGTTCTTC.

This clonotype was detected ten times or more. The chain is built from TRBV19 and TRBJ1-5; D is possibly TRBD1 (5 bases). The CDR3 has 14 amino acids. V lost 3 bases and J 6 bases, leaving 12 bases between the germline ends. Germline V gene data show CDR1 as LNHDA and CDR2 as SQIVND (reference sequence). The CDR3 sequence is CASSIRPGLQPQHF. Written as DNA, the CDR3 is TGTGCCAGTAGTATCCGGCCAGGGCTTCAGCCCCAGCATTTT.

This clonotype was detected ten times or more. V gene TRBV20-1 combines with J gene TRBJ2-5; D gene ambiguous. Germline V gene sequence: CDR1 DFQATT, CDR2 SNEGSKA (reference sequence). The CDR3 is 13 residues long. V was clipped by 4 bases and J by 4 bases, with 13 bases between them. The CDR3 bases are TGCAGTGCTATCGTGGGGTGGGGAGAGACCCAGTACTTC. As protein: CSAIVGWGETQYF.

This clonotype showed up just a few times. DNA for the CDR3: TGTGCCAGCAGTCGACAGGGCCTCTCTGGAAACACCATATATTTT. Its protein is CASSRQGLSGNTIYF. The chain combines TRBV12-3 or TRBV12-4 with TRBJ1-3; TRBD1 matches at 7 bases. The CDR3 totals 15 residues. With 5 bases clipped from V and 0 bases from J, the junction kept 4 bases outside the gene matches.

Ten or more counts support this clonotype. This sequence joins TRBV6-1 and TRBJ2-5; weak D call: TRBD1 (5 bases). Germline V lookup: CDR1 MNHNS, CDR2 SASEGT. V lost 2 bases, J lost 1 base, and 17 bases lay in between. The CDR3 runs 17 residues. The CDR3 bases are TGTGCCAGCAGTGAATTTGAGTCACAGGCCCTCCAAGAGACCCAGTACTTC. Translating gives CASSEFESQALQETQYF.

This clonotype was counted at least ten times. The CDR3 here is CASSPGTGSGEQYF. CDR3 nucleotide sequence: TGTGCCAGCAGCCCTGGGACTGGATCTGGGGAGCAGTACTTC. The chain recombines TRBV7-3 with TRBJ2-7; the D gene is possibly TRBD2 (6 bases). The CDR3 length is 14 residues. The germline V and J ends were trimmed by 5 bases and 7 bases, with 18 bases remaining between them. Germline V CDR1 and CDR2: SGHTA, FQGTGA.

This clonotype was counted at least ten times. The V and J genes are TRBV10-3 and TRBJ1-1, with a tentative D call TRBD1 (5 bases). V lost 4 bases to trimming and J lost 6 bases, with 15 bases between them. CDR1 is ENHRY, CDR2 SYGVKD, per germline. The CDR3 contains 14 residues. DNA for the CDR3: TGTGCCATCAGTGTACAACAGGCGGCACCTGAAGCTTTCTTT. Translated, it gives CAISVQQAAPEAFF.